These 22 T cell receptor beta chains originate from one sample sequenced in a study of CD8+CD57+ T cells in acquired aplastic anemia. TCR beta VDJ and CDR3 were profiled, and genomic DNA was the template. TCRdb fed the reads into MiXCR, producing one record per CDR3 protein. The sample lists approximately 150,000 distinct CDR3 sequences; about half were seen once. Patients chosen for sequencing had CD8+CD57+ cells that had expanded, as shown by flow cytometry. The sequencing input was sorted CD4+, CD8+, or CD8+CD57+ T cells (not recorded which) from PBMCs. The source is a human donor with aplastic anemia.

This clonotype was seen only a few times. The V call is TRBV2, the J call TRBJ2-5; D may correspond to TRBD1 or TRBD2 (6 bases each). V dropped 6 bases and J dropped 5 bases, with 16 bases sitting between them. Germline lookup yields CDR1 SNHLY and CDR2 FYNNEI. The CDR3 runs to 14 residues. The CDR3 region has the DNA TGTGCCAGCAGAGGTGGGGGCGCGGGGGAGACCCAGTACTTC. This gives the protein CASRGGGAGETQYF.

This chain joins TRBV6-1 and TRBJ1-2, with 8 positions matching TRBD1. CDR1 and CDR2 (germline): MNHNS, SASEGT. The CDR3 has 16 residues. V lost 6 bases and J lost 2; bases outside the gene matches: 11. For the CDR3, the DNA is TGTGCCAGCAGCCCCACCGGCCAGGGGGCGAACTATGGCTACACCTTC. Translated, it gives CASSPTGQGANYGYTF.

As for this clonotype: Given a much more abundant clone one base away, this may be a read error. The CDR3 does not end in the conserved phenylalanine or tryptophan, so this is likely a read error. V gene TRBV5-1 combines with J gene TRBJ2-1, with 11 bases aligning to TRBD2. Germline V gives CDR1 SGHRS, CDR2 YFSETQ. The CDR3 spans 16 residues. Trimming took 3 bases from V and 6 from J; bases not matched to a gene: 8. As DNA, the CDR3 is TGCGCCAGCAGCTCTACCGGACTAGCGGGCCTCAATGAGCAGTTCCTC. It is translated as CASSSTGLAGLNEQFL.

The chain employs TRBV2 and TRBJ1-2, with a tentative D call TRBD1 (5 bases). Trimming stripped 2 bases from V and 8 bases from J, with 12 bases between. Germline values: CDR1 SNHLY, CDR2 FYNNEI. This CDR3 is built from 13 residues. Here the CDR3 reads CASSENRLRGYTF. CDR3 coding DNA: TGTGCCAGCAGTGAAAACAGGTTGCGCGGCTACACCTTC. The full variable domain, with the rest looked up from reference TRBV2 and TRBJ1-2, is EPEVTQTPSHQVTQMGQEVILRCVPISNHLYFYWYRQILGQKVEFLVSFYNNEISEKSEIFDDQFSVERPDGSNFTLKIRSTKLEDSAMYFCASSENRLRGYTFGSGTRLTVV.

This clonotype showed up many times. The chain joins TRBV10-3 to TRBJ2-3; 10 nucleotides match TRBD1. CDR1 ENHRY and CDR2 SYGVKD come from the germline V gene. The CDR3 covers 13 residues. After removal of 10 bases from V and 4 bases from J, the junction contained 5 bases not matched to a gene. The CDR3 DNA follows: TGTGCCAACCGACAGGGGGCAGCAGATACGCAGTATTTT. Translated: CANRQGAADTQYF.

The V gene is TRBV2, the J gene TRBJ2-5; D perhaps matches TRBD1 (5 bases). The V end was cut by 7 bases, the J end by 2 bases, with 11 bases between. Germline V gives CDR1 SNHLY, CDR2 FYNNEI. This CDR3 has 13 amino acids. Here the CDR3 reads CASTSRTQETQYF. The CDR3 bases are TGTGCCAGCACTTCCAGGACACAAGAGACCCAGTACTTC.

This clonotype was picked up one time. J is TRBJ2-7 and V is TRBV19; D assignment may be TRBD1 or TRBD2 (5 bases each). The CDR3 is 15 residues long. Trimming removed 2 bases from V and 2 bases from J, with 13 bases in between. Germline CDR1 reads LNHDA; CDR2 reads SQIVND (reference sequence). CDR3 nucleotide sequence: TGTGCCAGTAGTATACTCCGGGACGGAGCCTACGAGCAGTACTTC. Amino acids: CASSILRDGAYEQYF. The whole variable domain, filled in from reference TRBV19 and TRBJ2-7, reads DGGITQSPKYLFRKEGQNVTLSCEQNLNHDAMYWYRQDPGQGLRLIYYSQIVNDFQKGDIAEGYSVSREKKESFPLTVTSAQKNPTAFYLCASSILRDGAYEQYFGPGTRLTVT.

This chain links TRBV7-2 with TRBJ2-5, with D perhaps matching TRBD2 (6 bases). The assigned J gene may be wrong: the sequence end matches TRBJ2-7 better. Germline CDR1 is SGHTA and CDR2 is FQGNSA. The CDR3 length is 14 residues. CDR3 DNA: TGTGCCAGCAGCCCCTGGGGGGAGCTCTACGAGCAGTACTTC. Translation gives CASSPWGELYEQYF.

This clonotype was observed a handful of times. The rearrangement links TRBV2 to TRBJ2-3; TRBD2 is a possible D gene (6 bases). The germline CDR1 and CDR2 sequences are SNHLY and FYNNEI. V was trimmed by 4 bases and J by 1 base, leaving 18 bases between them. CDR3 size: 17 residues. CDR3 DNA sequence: TGTGCCAGCAGTGTGTCTGGTCTTCTAGCGCGCACAGATACGCAGTATTTT. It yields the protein CASSVSGLLARTDTQYF.

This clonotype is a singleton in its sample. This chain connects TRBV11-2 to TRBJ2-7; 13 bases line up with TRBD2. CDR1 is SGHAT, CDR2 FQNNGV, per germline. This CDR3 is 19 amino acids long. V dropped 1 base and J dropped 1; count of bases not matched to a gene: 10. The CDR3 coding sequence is TGTGCCAGCAGCTTAGTGTCGAGACTAGCGGGGGGCTGGTCCTACGAGCAGTACTTC. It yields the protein CASSLVSRLAGGWSYEQYF. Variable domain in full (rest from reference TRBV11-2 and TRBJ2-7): EAGVAQSPRYKIIEKRQSVAFWCNPISGHATLYWYQQILGQGPKLLIQFQNNGVVDDSQLPKDRFSAERLKGVDSTLKIQPAKLEDSAVYLCASSLVSRLAGGWSYEQYFGPGTRLTVT.

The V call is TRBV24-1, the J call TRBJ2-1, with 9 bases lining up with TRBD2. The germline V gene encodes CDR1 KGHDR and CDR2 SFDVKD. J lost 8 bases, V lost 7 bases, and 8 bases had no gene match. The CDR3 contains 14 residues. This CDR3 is CATRGTSPGHEQFF. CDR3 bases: TGTGCCACCAGGGGGACTAGCCCAGGACATGAGCAGTTCTTC.

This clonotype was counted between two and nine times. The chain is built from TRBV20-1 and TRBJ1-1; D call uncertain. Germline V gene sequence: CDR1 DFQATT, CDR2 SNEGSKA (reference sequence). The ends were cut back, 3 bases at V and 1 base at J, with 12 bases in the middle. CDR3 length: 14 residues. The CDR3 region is CSASPGPTNTEAFF. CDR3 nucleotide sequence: TGCAGTGCTAGTCCCGGGCCGACGAACACTGAAGCTTTCTTT.

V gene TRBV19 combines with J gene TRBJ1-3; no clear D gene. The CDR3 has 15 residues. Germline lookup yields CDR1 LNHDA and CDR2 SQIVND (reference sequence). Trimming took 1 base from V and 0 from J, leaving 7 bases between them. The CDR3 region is CASSIGGRSGNTIYF. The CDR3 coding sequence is TGTGCCAGTAGTATAGGAGGCCGCTCTGGAAACACCATATATTTT.

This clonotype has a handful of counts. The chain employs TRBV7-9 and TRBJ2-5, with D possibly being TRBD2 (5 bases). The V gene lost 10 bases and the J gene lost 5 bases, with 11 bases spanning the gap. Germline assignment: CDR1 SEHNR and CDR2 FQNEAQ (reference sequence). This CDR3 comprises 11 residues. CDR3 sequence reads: CATGVRETQYF. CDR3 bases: TGTGCCACCGGGGTCCGGGAGACCCAGTACTTC.

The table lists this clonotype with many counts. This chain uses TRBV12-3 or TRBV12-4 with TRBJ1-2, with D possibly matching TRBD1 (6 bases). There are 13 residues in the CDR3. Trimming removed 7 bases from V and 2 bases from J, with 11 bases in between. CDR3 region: CASTTGANYGYTF. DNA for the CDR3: TGTGCCAGCACCACGGGGGCAAACTATGGCTACACCTTC.

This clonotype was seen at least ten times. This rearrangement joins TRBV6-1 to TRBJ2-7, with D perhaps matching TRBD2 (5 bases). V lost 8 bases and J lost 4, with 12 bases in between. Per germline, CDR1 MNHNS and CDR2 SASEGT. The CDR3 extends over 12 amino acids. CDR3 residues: CASSERGYEQYF. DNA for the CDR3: TGTGCCAGCTCCGAACGGGGATACGAGCAGTACTTC.

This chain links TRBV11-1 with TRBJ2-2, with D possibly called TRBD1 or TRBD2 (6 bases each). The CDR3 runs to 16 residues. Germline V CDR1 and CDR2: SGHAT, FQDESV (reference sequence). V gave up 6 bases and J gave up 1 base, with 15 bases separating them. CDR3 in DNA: TGTGCCAGCAGTGGAGTGGGGGGCTTGAACACCGGGGAGCTGTTTTTT. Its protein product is CASSGVGGLNTGELFF.

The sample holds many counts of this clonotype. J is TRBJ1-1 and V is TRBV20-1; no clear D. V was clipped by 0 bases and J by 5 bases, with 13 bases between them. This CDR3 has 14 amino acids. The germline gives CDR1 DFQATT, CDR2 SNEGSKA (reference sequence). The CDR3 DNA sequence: TGCAGTGCTAGAGATTACCCCACTTTAACTGAAGCTTTCTTT. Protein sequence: CSARDYPTLTEAFF.

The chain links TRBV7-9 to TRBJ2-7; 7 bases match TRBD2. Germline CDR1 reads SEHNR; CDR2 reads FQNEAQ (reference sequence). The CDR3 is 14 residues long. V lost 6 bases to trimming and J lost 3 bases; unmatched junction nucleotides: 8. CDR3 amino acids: CASSYSRGGYEQYF. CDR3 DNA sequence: TGTGCCAGCAGTTACTCGCGCGGGGGCTACGAGCAGTACTTC.

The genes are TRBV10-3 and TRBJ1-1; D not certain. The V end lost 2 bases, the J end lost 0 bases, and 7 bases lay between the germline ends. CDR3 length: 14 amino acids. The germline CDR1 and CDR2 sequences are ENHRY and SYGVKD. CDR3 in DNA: TGTGCCATCAGTGAGCGGCAGATGAACACTGAAGCTTTCTTT. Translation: CAISERQMNTEAFF.

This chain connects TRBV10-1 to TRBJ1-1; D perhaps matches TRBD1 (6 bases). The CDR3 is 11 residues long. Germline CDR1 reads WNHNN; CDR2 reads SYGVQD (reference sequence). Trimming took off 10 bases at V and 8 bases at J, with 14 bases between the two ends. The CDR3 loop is CANRRGGEAFF. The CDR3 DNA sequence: TGCGCCAACAGGAGGGGGGGCGAAGCTTTCTTT.

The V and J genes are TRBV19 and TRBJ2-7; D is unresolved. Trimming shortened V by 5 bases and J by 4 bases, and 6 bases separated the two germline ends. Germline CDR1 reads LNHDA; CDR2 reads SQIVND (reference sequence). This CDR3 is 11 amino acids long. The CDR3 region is CASSYGYEQYF. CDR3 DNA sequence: TGTGCCAGTAGTTACGGGTACGAGCAGTACTTC.